Presented here are 13 T cell receptor beta chains from one specimen sequenced in a study of cytomegalovirus exposure and HLA in healthy donors. Vbeta (60) and Jbeta (13) primers were used in the PCR. Data came from immunoSEQ multiplex PCR; TCRdb stores just in-frame clones and leaves some out. This table holds 120,000 or so clones, roughly 82% found once. Sequences were obtained from PBMCs. The receptors derive from a woman under 30 in good health and CMV-seronegative.

The rearrangement uses TRBV2 and TRBJ2-1; no firm D call. The length of the CDR3 is 10 residues. V lost 3 bases and J 9 bases, leaving 3 bases between the germline ends. Germline V gene lookup returns CDR1 SNHLY and CDR2 FYNNEI. Written as DNA, the CDR3 is TGTGCCAGCAGTGACCTTGAGCAGTTCTTC. Protein product: CASSDLEQFF.

The chain carries TRBV12-5 and TRBJ1-1; D call uncertain. The CDR3 contains 13 residues. Per the germline V gene, CDR1 is LGHNT and CDR2 is FRNRAP. With 4 bases removed from V and 0 bases from J, the gap between germline ends came to 6 bases. DNA for the CDR3: TGTGCTAGTGGTTGGCGGTTGAACACTGAAGCTTTCTTT. It encodes CASGWRLNTEAFF.

This chain links TRBV10-2 with TRBJ1-1, with no clear D. Germline CDR1 WSHSY, CDR2 SAAADI. The CDR3 extends over 14 amino acids. With 8 bases removed from V and 6 bases from J, the gap between germline ends came to 19 bases. CDR3 region: CASSTAGRLAEAFF. The CDR3 DNA sequence: TGCGCCAGCTCCACGGCGGGTAGATTAGCTGAAGCTTTCTTT.

J is TRBJ2-7 and V is TRBV4-2; TRBD2 matches 15 bases. The CDR3 has 17 residues. Germline V gene lookup returns CDR1 LGHNA and CDR2 YNFKEQ. The V and J ends lost 4 bases and 2 bases, in that order; junction bases with no gene match: 6. The CDR3 bases are TGTGCCAGCAGCCCGGGACTAGCGGGAGGTTCCCCCTACGAGCAGTACTTC. This codes for CASSPGLAGGSPYEQYF.

J is TRBJ1-5 and V is TRBV4-2; D unresolved. V was shortened by 4 bases and J by 5 bases, with 12 bases between the two germline ends. Germline values: CDR1 LGHNA, CDR2 YNFKEQ. The CDR3 spans 14 residues. Written as DNA, the CDR3 is TGTGCCAGCAGCCCCAGGATCCTATATCAGCCCCAGCATTTT. The encoded protein is CASSPRILYQPQHF.

This chain uses TRBV15 with TRBJ1-1; 11 bases map to TRBD1. Per the germline V gene, CDR1 is LNHNV and CDR2 is YYDKDF (reference sequence). The CDR3 sequence is 15 residues long. J lost 0 bases, V lost 3 bases, and 0 bases had no gene match. CDR3 sequence: CATSRDRGLNTEAFF. The DNA for the CDR3 is TGTGCCACCAGCAGGGACAGGGGGCTGAACACTGAAGCTTTCTTT.

This clone was seen a single time. This rearrangement joins TRBV6-5 to TRBJ1-2; 7 bases match TRBD1. With V trimmed by 6 bases and J by 3 bases, 10 bases remained unmatched. Germline V lookup: CDR1 MNHEY, CDR2 SVGAGI. The CDR3 is 15 residues long. This CDR3 reads CASRPQGVVDYGYTF. CDR3 nucleotides: TGTGCCAGCAGACCTCAGGGGGTGGTAGACTATGGCTACACCTTC.

J is TRBJ2-2 and V is TRBV5-1; a weak D match, TRBD1 (6 bases). The CDR3 runs 16 residues. CDR1 and CDR2 from the germline V gene are SGHRS and YFSETQ. V was cut by 4 bases and J by 16 bases, with 29 bases left in between. This CDR3 reads CASSAQGNTGELNAFF. CDR3 DNA sequence: TGCGCCAGCAGCGCCCAGGGGAACACCGGGGAGCTTAATGCGTTTTTT. Drawing the rest from reference TRBV5-1 and TRBJ2-2, the complete variable domain is KAGVTQTPRYLIKTRGQQVTLSCSPISGHRSVSWYQQTPGQGLQFLFEYFSETQRNKGNFPGRFSGRQFSNSRSEMNVSTLELGDSALYLCASSAQGNTGELNAFFGEGSRLTVL.

The chain employs TRBV9 and TRBJ2-3; 9 bases align to TRBD2. Losses at the gene ends were 1 base for V and 7 bases for J; bases not matched to a gene: 10. This CDR3 contains 16 residues. The germline V gene has CDR1 SGDLS and CDR2 YYNGEE. CDR3 region: CASSVLERGASYTQYF. CDR3 nucleotide sequence: TGTGCCAGCAGCGTACTGGAGCGGGGGGCTTCGTATACGCAGTATTTT.

This rearrangement joins TRBV2 to TRBJ1-5, with D perhaps matching TRBD1 (5 bases). CDR1 is SNHLY, CDR2 FYNNEI, per germline. The CDR3 spans 15 residues. Trimming shortened V by 5 bases and J by 1 base, and 12 bases separated the two germline ends. The CDR3 DNA follows: TGTGCCAGCAGTAGGGGTCAGGGAAGCAATCAGCCCCAGCATTTT. Protein product: CASSRGQGSNQPQHF.

The chain links TRBV10-3 to TRBJ2-7, with 7 positions matching TRBD1. Trimming took 6 bases from V and 6 from J; bases not matched to a gene: 8. The V gene's germline CDR1 is ENHRY and CDR2 SYGVKD. CDR3 length: 13 amino acids. This CDR3 is CAIRAQGNREQYF. CDR3 DNA sequence: TGTGCCATCAGGGCACAGGGGAATCGCGAGCAGTACTTC.

In its sample, this clone was seen once. The rearrangement joins TRBV2 to TRBJ2-5; no definite D call. Germline-derived CDR1 and CDR2 are SNHLY and FYNNEI. CDR3 length equals 12 residues. V gave up 5 bases and J gave up 1 base, with 5 bases separating them. The CDR3 is CASSLSQETQYF. DNA for the CDR3: TGTGCCAGCAGTCTCAGCCAAGAGACCCAGTACTTC.

The chain employs TRBV29-1 and TRBJ1-1, with 8 bases that match TRBD1. Germline CDR1 SQVTM, CDR2 ANQGSEA. J lost 6 bases, V lost 7 bases, and 4 bases had no gene match. CDR3 length: 11 residues. The CDR3 DNA reads TGCAGCGCCGGACAGGGCTCTGAAGCTTTCTTT. Translation gives CSAGQGSEAFF. The whole variable domain, remainder taken from reference TRBV29-1 and TRBJ1-1, is SAVISQKPSRDICQRGTSLTIQCQVDSQVTMMFWYRQQPGQSLTLIATANQGSEATYESGFVIDKFPISRPNLTFSTLTVSNMSPEDSSIYLCSAGQGSEAFFGQGTRLTVV.